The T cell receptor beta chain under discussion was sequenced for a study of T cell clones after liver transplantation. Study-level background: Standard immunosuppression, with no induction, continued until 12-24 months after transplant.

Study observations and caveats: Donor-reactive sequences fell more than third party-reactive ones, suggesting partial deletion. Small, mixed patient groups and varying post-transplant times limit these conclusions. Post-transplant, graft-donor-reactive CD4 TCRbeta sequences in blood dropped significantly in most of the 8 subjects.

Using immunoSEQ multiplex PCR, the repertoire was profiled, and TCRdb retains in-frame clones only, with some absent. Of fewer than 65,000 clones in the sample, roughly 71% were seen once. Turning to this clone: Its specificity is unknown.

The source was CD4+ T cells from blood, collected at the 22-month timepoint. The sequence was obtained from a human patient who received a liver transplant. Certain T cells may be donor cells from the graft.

This CDR3 reads CASSSGTGRGNTEAFF. In nucleotides, the CDR3 is TGTGCCAGCAGCTCCGGGACAGGGAGGGGGAACACTGAAGCTTTCTTT. The J gene is TRBJ1-1, the V gene TRBV7-9; 9 nucleotides match TRBD1. CDR1 SEHNR and CDR2 FQNEAQ come from the germline V gene (reference sequence). The V and J ends lost 4 bases and 1 base, in that order; junction bases with no gene match: 7. The CDR3 contains 16 residues.